One and the same sample provided the 21 T cell receptor beta chains below, sequenced in a study of CD8+ T cells in alopecia areata. Reverse transcribed after extraction, RNA yielded cDNA as the sequencing template. The protocol was immunoSEQ multiplex PCR, while the TCRdb copy is restricted to in-frame clones and leaves out a portion. The sample has 180,000 or so clones, roughly 65% seen once. The starting material was CD4+ T cells sorted from blood, obtained at week 0. The source of these receptors is a human donor with alopecia areata.

This clone was picked up a small number of times. This rearrangement joins TRBV29-1 to TRBJ1-2, with D uncertain. V was shortened by 1 base and J by 4 bases, with 10 bases between the two germline ends. The CDR3 is 13 residues long. CDR1 is SQVTM, CDR2 ANQGSEA, per germline. The CDR3 DNA reads as TGCAGCGTTGAAGCAGTCGACCCCTATGGCTACACCTTC. This codes for CSVEAVDPYGYTF.

This clone was observed a few times. The gene calls are TRBV29-1 and TRBJ2-3; 10 nucleotides align to TRBD1. From germline, CDR1 is SQVTM and CDR2 ANQGSEA. The CDR3 covers 18 residues. J was trimmed by 0 bases and V by 6 bases; bases with no gene match: 15. CDR3 in amino acids: CSVRGDRGLTSSTDTQYF. The DNA of the CDR3 is TGCAGCGTCCGGGGGGACAGGGGCCTCACGTCTAGCACAGATACGCAGTATTTT.

This clone was seen a handful of times. This chain joins TRBV6-1 and TRBJ1-2; 7 nucleotides align to TRBD1. The V segment lost 4 bases and the J segment 4 bases; nucleotides outside the gene matches: 12. Germline lookup yields CDR1 MNHNS and CDR2 SASEGT. This CDR3 has 16 amino acids. CDR3 DNA: TGTGCCAGCAGTGGACGGGAGGGGGCGGAACCCTATGGCTACACCTTC. It yields the protein CASSGREGAEPYGYTF.

This clone was detected only a few times. The chain carries TRBV30 and TRBJ2-1, with TRBD1 as a possible D gene (6 bases). V lost 5 bases to trimming and J lost 8 bases, with 19 bases between them. This CDR3 spans 14 amino acids. Germline V gene lookup returns CDR1 GTSNPN and CDR2 SVGIG (reference sequence). CDR3 bases: TGTGCCTGGGGGTTAACAGGGTTTCAAGATGAGCAGTTCTTC. As protein: CAWGLTGFQDEQFF.

This chain connects TRBV5-6 to TRBJ1-2; TRBD1 matches at 8 bases. CDR1 is SGHDT and CDR2 is YYEEEE in the germline V gene. The CDR3 totals 13 residues. Trimming removed 1 base from V and 7 bases from J; junction bases left unmatched: 3. CDR3 nucleotides: TGTGCCAGCAGCTTGCAGGGGGCTGTTGGCTACACCTTC. Protein: CASSLQGAVGYTF.

This rearrangement joins TRBV30 to TRBJ2-7; 9 nucleotides match TRBD1. Germline lookup yields CDR1 GTSNPN and CDR2 SVGIG (reference sequence). CDR3 size: 12 residues. V lost 8 bases to trimming and J lost 5 bases; unmatched junction nucleotides: 7. CDR3 bases: TGTGCCGGGGGACAGGGTTTCCACGAGCAGTACTTC. Translating gives CAGGQGFHEQYF.

The genes are TRBV29-1 and TRBJ2-1; 11 bases map to TRBD1. CDR1 and CDR2 (germline): SQVTM, ANQGSEA. V shed 7 bases, J shed 8 bases, and the junction held 7 bases outside the gene matches. The CDR3 covers 13 residues. CDR3 nucleotides: TGCAGCGCTTCCCGGGACAGGGGGGATGAGCAGTTCTTC. It yields the protein CSASRDRGDEQFF.

The table lists this clone with a count of one. The genes are TRBV5-4 and TRBJ2-2; D unresolved. The CDR3 loop spans 14 amino acids. Germline CDR1 is SGHNT and CDR2 is YYREEE (reference sequence). Trimming stripped 2 bases from V and 7 bases from J, with 12 bases between. CDR3 DNA: TGTGCCAGCAGCTTTACAGCCTGGGGCGGGGAGCTGTTTTTT. Its translation is CASSFTAWGGELFF.

This clone was found a few times. The chain couples TRBV11-2 to TRBJ2-2; D tentatively reads TRBD1 or TRBD2 (5 bases each). There are 16 residues in the CDR3. The V end was cut by 5 bases, the J end by 2 bases, with 15 bases between. Germline V CDR1 and CDR2: SGHAT, FQNNGV. The CDR3 is CASSNPHGGNTGELFF. The CDR3, as DNA: TGTGCCAGCAGCAACCCCCATGGGGGAAACACCGGGGAGCTGTTTTTT.

This clone was seen a handful of times. The same CDR3 arises from other DNA sequences in this sample as well. This chain joins TRBV29-1 and TRBJ1-1; D is unclear. The germline V gene encodes CDR1 SQVTM and CDR2 ANQGSEA. The CDR3 sequence is 13 residues long. V shed 4 bases and J shed 0 bases, with 9 bases lying between them. The CDR3 is CSVAGKMNTEAFF. The DNA of the CDR3 is TGCAGCGTTGCCGGCAAGATGAACACTGAAGCTTTCTTT.

This clone has just a few counts. This rearrangement joins TRBV30 to TRBJ1-2; possibly TRBD1 for D (5 bases). The V and J ends lost 3 bases and 5 bases respectively, with 7 bases between them. This CDR3 is built from 11 residues. Germline loops: CDR1 GTSNPN, CDR2 SVGIG (reference sequence). CDR3 amino acids: CAWRGTYGYTF. The CDR3 bases are TGTGCCTGGAGAGGGACGTATGGCTACACCTTC.

The table lists this clone with a few counts. The V and J genes are TRBV29-1 and TRBJ1-5; D not certain. CDR1 is SQVTM, CDR2 ANQGSEA, per germline. The CDR3 runs to 13 residues. Trimming took off 6 bases at V and 1 base at J, with 10 bases between the two ends. CDR3: CSVWVASNQPQHF. In DNA, the CDR3 is TGCAGCGTGTGGGTTGCGAGCAATCAGCCCCAGCATTTT.

The CDR3 is CSARDRREAFF. The CDR3 coding sequence is TGCAGTGCCAGGGACAGGAGAGAAGCTTTCTTT. The chain is built from TRBV20-1 and TRBJ1-1; TRBD1 matches at 8 bases. The germline V gene has CDR1 DFQATT and CDR2 SNEGSKA (reference sequence). The CDR3 extends over 11 amino acids. V was clipped by 6 bases and J by 8 bases; unmatched bases: 5.

V gene TRBV25-1 combines with J gene TRBJ1-2; the match to TRBD1 covers 9 bases. V gave up 8 bases and J gave up 6 bases; unmatched junction bases: 10. In germline, CDR1 is MGHDK, CDR2 SYGVNS. The CDR3 spans 14 residues. The CDR3 region is CASGTGTGWDGYTF. In nucleotides, the CDR3 is TGTGCCAGCGGAACCGGGACAGGGTGGGATGGCTACACCTTC.

This chain joins TRBV30 and TRBJ2-7, with 8 nucleotides matching TRBD1. Trimming cost V 0 bases and J 1 base; bases outside gene matches: 8. CDR1 is GTSNPN and CDR2 is SVGIG in the germline V gene (reference sequence). The length of the CDR3 is 16 residues. The CDR3 bases are TGTGCCTGGAGTGTGGTCTGGCAGGGGGCTTCCTACGAGCAGTACTTC. Encoded protein: CAWSVVWQGASYEQYF.

The chain joins TRBV25-1 to TRBJ2-4, with D tentatively TRBD2 (5 bases). This CDR3 contains 11 residues. Looked up from germline, CDR1 is MGHDK and CDR2 is SYGVNS. The V end lost 1 base, the J end lost 14 bases, and 9 bases lay between the germline ends. The CDR3 here is CASSESGMKYF. The CDR3 coding sequence is TGTGCCAGCAGTGAATCGGGAATGAAGTACTTC.

This clone was observed a few times. This chain connects TRBV19 to TRBJ2-4, with D perhaps matching TRBD1 (5 bases). Per germline, CDR1 LNHDA and CDR2 SQIVND (reference sequence). The CDR3 totals 13 residues. V lost 1 base and J lost 7, with 8 bases in between. The CDR3, as DNA: TGTGCCAGTAGTATAGGACAGCGCAACATTCAGTACTTC. Its translation is CASSIGQRNIQYF.

This chain joins TRBV30 and TRBJ2-2; D remains ambiguous. The CDR3 consists of 14 residues. V was pared by 3 bases and J by 1 base, with 9 bases between. CDR1 is GTSNPN and CDR2 is SVGIG in the germline V gene (reference sequence). This CDR3 is CAWRTAWNTGELFF. The CDR3 DNA sequence: TGTGCCTGGAGAACAGCGTGGAACACCGGGGAGCTGTTTTTT.

The chain uses TRBV29-1 and TRBJ2-3; maybe TRBD1 (5 bases). Trimming removed 8 bases at V and 5 bases at J, with 20 bases between. CDR1 and CDR2 (germline): SQVTM, ANQGSEA. This CDR3 spans 14 amino acids. CDR3 coding DNA: TGCAGCCTCGTGGACCATGGCAGGGAAGATACGCAGTATTTT. Protein: CSLVDHGREDTQYF.

This clone was counted a few times. V and J are TRBV7-2 and TRBJ1-4, with 9 bases matching TRBD1. Losses at the gene ends were 4 bases for V and 5 bases for J; bases not matched to a gene: 2. There are 14 residues in the CDR3. From germline, CDR1 is SGHTA and CDR2 FQGNSA. CDR3 sequence (DNA): TGTGCCAGCAGCTGGACAGGGGTAAATGAAAAACTGTTTTTT. It codes for CASSWTGVNEKLFF.

CDR3 nucleotides: TGTGCCAGCAGCTCCCCGGGCAGGGCTGCCTATGGCTACACCTTC. This codes for CASSSPGRAAYGYTF. This chain links TRBV5-4 with TRBJ1-2; tentative D call: TRBD1 (5 bases). V lost 3 bases, J lost 4 bases, and 16 bases lay in between. From germline, CDR1 is SGHNT and CDR2 YYREEE (reference sequence). The CDR3 sequence is 15 residues long.